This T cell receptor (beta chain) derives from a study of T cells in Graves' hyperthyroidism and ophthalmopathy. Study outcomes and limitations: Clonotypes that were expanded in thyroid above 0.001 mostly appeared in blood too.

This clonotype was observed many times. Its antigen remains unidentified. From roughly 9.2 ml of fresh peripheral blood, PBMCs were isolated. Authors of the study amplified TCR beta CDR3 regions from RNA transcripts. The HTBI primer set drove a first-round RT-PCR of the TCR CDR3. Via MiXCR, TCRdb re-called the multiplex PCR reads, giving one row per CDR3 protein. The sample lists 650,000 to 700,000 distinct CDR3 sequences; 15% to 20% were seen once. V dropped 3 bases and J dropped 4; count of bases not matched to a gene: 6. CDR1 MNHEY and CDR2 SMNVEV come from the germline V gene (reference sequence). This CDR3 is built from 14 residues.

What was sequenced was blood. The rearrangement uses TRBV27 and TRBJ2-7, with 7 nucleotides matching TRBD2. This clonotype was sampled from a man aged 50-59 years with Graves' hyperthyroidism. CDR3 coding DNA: TGTGCCAGCAGTTTTGTGGGAGGGCCGTACGAGCAGTACTTC. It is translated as CASSFVGGPYEQYF.